This TCR beta chain was captured in a study of CXCR3-negative and CXCR3-positive naive CD8 T cells. Naive CD8+ T cells had a CD45RO-CCR7+CD27+CD95- phenotype. Findings and caveats of the study: Naive CXCR3-positive cells had TRB CDR3s more hydrophobic than those of CXCR3-negative naive cells.

UMI-labeled 5' RACE TRB cDNA libraries were prepared from the cells. TCRdb re-called the 5' RACE reads and gives one entry per CDR3 protein, without DNA. The table for this sample gives some 130,000 distinct CDR3 sequences. This CDR3 is 20 amino acids long. A note on this clonotype: The antigen is unknown.

The J gene is TRBJ2-1, the V gene TRBV23-1; the TCRdb D gene call, TRBD1, has no DNA to confirm it. TRBV23-1 is placed among ORFs of uncertain function. The receptor was isolated from a human donor in good health. Some clones in this sample may be carry-over from other donors' samples. Material: naive CXCR3+ CD8+ T cells from blood. Regarding subset: CD45RO-CCR7+CD27+CD95- naive CD8+ T cells expressing CXCR3 (TNR3+). The CDR3 region is CARSRTLFDRTHYIDNEQFF.